This T cell receptor (beta chain) was retrieved from a study of T cells in localized non-small cell lung cancer (dated by TCRdb to about 2020). Regarding the study in general: T cell repertoires of 236 early-stage NSCLC patients were analyzed, with tumors being compared against uninvolved tumor-adjacent lungs. The cohort comprised some 220 treatment-naïve NSCLC patients with resected, localized lung tumors. A mean age of approximately 66 years was recorded for the NSCLC patients, of whom under 150 were male and 90 to 110 were female. Study-wide findings and limitations: Multi-region tumor sequencing was not performed, so intratumor heterogeneity could not be excluded. The highest T cell clonality was observed in uninvolved tumor-adjacent lung, where clonality exceeded that of tumor, suggesting that antigenic responses were more focused in uninvolved tumor-adjacent lung. Longer overall survival was associated with higher blood T cell density, whereas shorter survival was associated with higher adjacent-lung clonality. Since the design was exploratory, TCR variables were selected using unadjusted p-values with no false-discovery rate correction. Of the top 100 tumor clones, a median of 57 were detected in paired uninvolved adjacent lung; approximately 30 were also among that lung's top 100.

About this clone itself: Its recognized antigen is unknown. It has no much larger one-base neighbor in the sample; base qualities were not kept.

Taken from cysteine to phenylalanine, the CDR3 has 11 residues. Just the 33-base CDR3 DNA is kept, in frame starting at base 1. Via the germline V gene, CDR1 is SGHAT and CDR2 FQNNGV. The V end loses 7 bases and the J end loses 3 bases, and a stretch of 4 bases separates them. TCR beta CDR3 regions were sequenced from DNA using the immunoSEQ Assay. As for the authors' bioinformatics: To compute T cell density, TCR beta template counts were normalized to usable DNA, which was estimated by amplifying housekeeping genes. Richness was estimated with the preseqR package, extrapolating to 400,000 templates for PBMC samples and 120,000 templates for tissue samples. Clonality was calculated as one minus Pielou's evenness. Differential abundance testing on productive amino-acid clonotypes, with a minimum total count of 5 and an alpha of 0.1, was used to identify tissue-enriched TCRs. Repertoire overlap between compartments was quantified with the Jaccard Index and Morisita Overlap Index. GLIPH grouped TCR beta CDR3s together with public tetramer-defined viral CDR3s, and a viral motif had to include at least three viral sequences and show V-gene enrichment. The source is immuneACCESS, and TCRdb retained only in-frame sequences with V and J called. Part of the clones is not carried over; for the studies checked, unresolved V genes explain less than half of this, and the remainder is unexplained. That table supplies the V and J calls and clone size; D and trimming were determined from the DNA. In this sample the table shows about 55,000 clones, approximately 88% of which occur a single time. The ten largest clones represent about a sixth of the sample.

At diagnosis, tumor, uninvolved tumor-adjacent lung and peripheral blood were collected and then preserved as a mix of FFPE and fresh-frozen material. For TCR repertoire profiling, the blood samples were analyzed as peripheral blood mononuclear cells. This TCR derives from a man aged 35 to 69 with stage III lung adenocarcinoma. The source material was peripheral blood mononuclear cells, sampled before any cancer treatment. The chain couples TRBV11-2 to TRBJ2-1, with the identity of the D gene unclear. The CDR3 protein is CASINYNEQFF. DNA sequence: TGTGCCAGCATAAACTACAATGAGCAGTTCTTC.